The 29 T cell receptor beta chains given below trace back to one sample, sequenced in a study of shared clonotypes between healthy human individuals. The assay was immunoSEQ multiplex PCR, and TCRdb's table has in-frame clones only and misses some. The sample holds hundreds of thousands of clones; roughly 72% are singletons and the top ten take roughly 2%. Sequenced material: memory CD4+ T cells sorted from blood. Subset defined: CD45RA-negative fraction. The receptors come from a woman aged 25 to 45 in good health.

The J gene is TRBJ1-4, the V gene TRBV19; D is undetermined. V was clipped by 4 bases and J by 5 bases, with 11 bases between them. This CDR3 contains 14 residues. The germline V gene encodes CDR1 LNHDA and CDR2 SQIVND (reference sequence). The CDR3 nucleotides are TGTGCCAGTAGTAGGAGGACGCAGAATGAAAAACTGTTTTTT. Translation: CASSRRTQNEKLFF.

The chain links TRBV12-2 to TRBJ2-7; the table gives TRBD2 as D, unverified against the DNA. TRBV12-2 is annotated as a pseudogene. The CDR3 covers 14 residues. The CDR3, as DNA: TGTGCAAGTCGCTTATTTTTTTCCGGCTACGAGCAGTACTTC. The encoded protein is CASRLFFSGYEQYF.

V is TRBV6-6 and J is TRBJ2-7; TRBD1 matches at 9 bases. V lost 4 bases, J lost 4 bases, and 5 bases stayed unmatched. Looked up from germline, CDR1 is MNHNY and CDR2 is SVGAGI (reference sequence). The CDR3 length is 14 residues. The CDR3 DNA follows: TGTGCCAGCAGTTCGGACAGGGGCCCTTACGAGCAGTACTTC. Protein product: CASSSDRGPYEQYF.

This clone was detected only a few times. The same CDR3 can be traced to other DNA sequences in this sample. The J gene is TRBJ2-5, the V gene TRBV7-9; D ambiguous. V lost 1 base, J lost 2 bases, and 2 bases lay in between. The CDR3 is 12 amino acids. Germline CDR1 SEHNR, CDR2 FQNEAQ (reference sequence). The CDR3 DNA is TGTGCCAGCAGCTTAGGACAAGAGACCCAGTACTTC. This gives the protein CASSLGQETQYF.

This chain joins TRBV6-6 and TRBJ2-5, with D unresolved. The ends were cut back, 8 bases at V and 1 base at J, with 8 bases in the middle. The CDR3 loop spans 12 amino acids. Germline V gene lookup returns CDR1 MNHNY and CDR2 SVGAGI (reference sequence). The CDR3 loop is CASSMGQETQYF. CDR3 nucleotides: TGTGCCAGCTCTATGGGCCAAGAGACCCAGTACTTC.

The rearrangement links TRBV18 to TRBJ2-7; tentative D call: TRBD1 (5 bases). The germline CDR1 and CDR2 sequences are KGHSH and LQKENI. The V end lost 2 bases, the J end lost 3 bases, and 11 bases lay between the germline ends. The CDR3 loop spans 14 amino acids. The CDR3 bases are TGTGCCAGCTCACCAGGGCAGGGCAACTACGAGCAGTACTTC. Its protein is CASSPGQGNYEQYF.

This chain uses TRBV5-4 with TRBJ2-7, with 15 bases fitting TRBD2. CDR1 and CDR2 (germline): SGHNT, YYREEE (reference sequence). Trimming removed 4 bases from V and 3 bases from J; junction bases left unmatched: 8. The CDR3 length is 17 residues. The CDR3 nucleotides are TGTGCCAGCAGCACGGGACTAGCGGGAGGTGGGAACTACGAGCAGTACTTC. As protein: CASSTGLAGGGNYEQYF.

Details on this clone: A single base separates this from a much larger clone, so it may be a read error. The same CDR3 arises from other DNA sequences in this sample as well. V is TRBV27 and J is TRBJ2-7; 7 nucleotides line up with TRBD2. CDR3 size: 16 residues. Germline V gene sequence: CDR1 MNHEY, CDR2 SMNVEV (reference sequence). Trimming at V came to 5 bases and at J to 4 bases, leaving 14 bases not matched to a gene. The CDR3 here is CASSQLSTGGSYEQYF. The CDR3 nucleotides read TGTGCCAGCAGTCAACTCAGCACGGGAGGCTCTTACGAGCAGTACTTC.

The gene calls are TRBV2 and TRBJ2-7; 9 bases agree with TRBD1. The CDR3 spans 13 residues. The V and J ends lost 7 bases and 4 bases, in that order; junction bases with no gene match: 5. Germline-derived CDR1 and CDR2 are SNHLY and FYNNEI. CDR3 bases: TGTGCCAGCATGTTTGACAGGGGGTACGAGCAGTACTTC. Encoded protein: CASMFDRGYEQYF.

The sample holds many counts of this clone. V usage is TRBV4-2 and J usage is TRBJ2-7, with 9 bases matching TRBD1. V dropped 0 bases and J dropped 0; count of bases not matched to a gene: 9. The CDR3 is made up of 18 amino acids. Per the germline V gene, CDR1 is LGHNA and CDR2 is YNFKEQ. CDR3 in amino acids: CASSQDPSGQGSSYEQYF. Written as DNA, the CDR3 is TGTGCCAGCAGCCAAGATCCGTCGGGACAGGGCAGCTCCTACGAGCAGTACTTC.

The sample holds a few counts of this clone. The V and J genes are TRBV4-1 and TRBJ1-2; D unclear. V was cut by 1 base and J by 8 bases, with 11 bases left in between. In germline, CDR1 is MGHRA, CDR2 YSYEKL. There are 13 residues in the CDR3. CDR3 residues: CASSQVQTGGYTF. In DNA form, the CDR3 reads TGCGCCAGCAGCCAAGTCCAGACGGGGGGCTACACCTTC.

The chain uses TRBV29-1 and TRBJ2-4; 7 nucleotides line up with TRBD1. The CDR3 loop spans 14 amino acids. The germline V gene encodes CDR1 SQVTM and CDR2 ANQGSEA. Unmatched junction bases numbered 10, after V lost 4 bases and J lost 7 bases. CDR3 amino acids: CSVGDSLLENIQYF. The DNA of the CDR3 is TGCAGCGTTGGGGACAGCCTTCTGGAGAACATTCAGTACTTC.

In this sample, this clone turned up many times. The CDR3 nucleotides are TGCGCCAGCAGCTGGGGCGGGGGGCCTAATGAAAAACTGTTTTTT. Translated: CASSWGGGPNEKLFF. The V gene is TRBV5-1, the J gene TRBJ1-4; D possibly corresponds to TRBD1 (6 bases). The CDR3 extends over 15 amino acids. The V end lost 3 bases, the J end lost 3 bases, and 12 bases lay between the germline ends. The germline gives CDR1 SGHRS, CDR2 YFSETQ.

The V call is TRBV5-4, the J call TRBJ2-1; 10 bases match TRBD1. Per germline, CDR1 SGHNT and CDR2 YYREEE (reference sequence). The CDR3 runs to 16 residues. V lost 4 bases to trimming and J lost 4 bases; unmatched junction nucleotides: 8. CDR3 region: CASSPLGTGAYNEQFF. The CDR3, as DNA: TGTGCCAGCAGCCCCCTCGGGACAGGGGCTTACAATGAGCAGTTCTTC.

This rearrangement joins TRBV10-1 to TRBJ1-2, with D hard to call. The CDR3 totals 12 residues. The germline V gene has CDR1 WNHNN and CDR2 SYGVQD (reference sequence). Trimming removed 6 bases at V and 3 bases at J, with 8 bases between. The CDR3 here is CASSNGHYGYTF. CDR3 nucleotide sequence: TGCGCCAGCAGCAACGGACACTATGGCTACACCTTC.

Remarks on this clone: Different DNA sequences within this sample yield the same CDR3. This rearrangement joins TRBV5-1 to TRBJ2-1; D gene ambiguous. The CDR3 contains 14 residues. Germline assignment: CDR1 SGHRS and CDR2 YFSETQ. The V end was cut by 5 bases, the J end by 0 bases, with 9 bases between. CDR3 DNA sequence: TGCGCCAGCAGTGCCCAGAGCTCCTACAATGAGCAGTTCTTC. Translating gives CASSAQSSYNEQFF.

This clone has just one count. The chain combines TRBV7-6 with TRBJ2-2; TRBD1 agrees at 7 bases. J was trimmed by 5 bases and V by 6 bases; bases with no gene match: 6. The CDR3 consists of 14 residues. Germline-derived CDR1 and CDR2 are SGHVS and FNYEAQ. CDR3 sequence (DNA): TGTGCCAGCAGTTCAGGGGGATGGACCGGGGAGCTGTTTTTT. Translated, it gives CASSSGGWTGELFF.

This clone was counted at least ten times. This chain joins TRBV25-1 and TRBJ1-2; D gene ambiguous. V lost 2 bases and J 8 bases, leaving 15 bases between the germline ends. The CDR3 contains 14 residues. Germline CDR1 MGHDK, CDR2 SYGVNS. CDR3 DNA: TGTGCCAGCAGTGAAAAGGCCCCGCTGGAGGGCTACACCTTC. Translation: CASSEKAPLEGYTF.

This chain links TRBV9 with TRBJ2-1; the D gene is possibly TRBD1 (6 bases). This CDR3 comprises 15 residues. V was pared by 2 bases and J by 7 bases, with 16 bases between. Germline CDR1 and CDR2: SGDLS and YYNGEE. The CDR3 loop reads CASSVSWGLGNEQFF. Written as DNA, the CDR3 is TGTGCCAGCAGCGTCAGTTGGGGGCTTGGGAATGAGCAGTTCTTC. The entire variable domain, with the rest obtained from reference TRBV9 and TRBJ2-1, is as follows: DSGVTQTPKHLITATGQRVTLRCSPRSGDLSVYWYQQSLDQGLQFLIQYYNGEERAKGNILERFSAQQFPDLHSELNLSSLELGDSALYFCASSVSWGLGNEQFFGPGTRLTVL.

This clone came up once. The chain joins TRBV29-1 to TRBJ2-1; D ambiguous. The germline V gene encodes CDR1 SQVTM and CDR2 ANQGSEA. Trimming cost V 2 bases and J 7 bases, with 12 bases left between them. This CDR3 contains 13 residues. DNA of the CDR3: TGCAGCGTTGAACCTCCTTGGGGAAATGAGCAGTTCTTC. This translates into CSVEPPWGNEQFF.

CDR3 bases: TGTGCCAGCAGTGATGGTGCGGCGACAGATACGCAGTATTTT. As protein: CASSDGAATDTQYF. The chain has TRBV6-1 and TRBJ2-3; the D is unclear. Germline CDR1 MNHNS, CDR2 SASEGT. This CDR3 comprises 14 residues. The V end lost 3 bases, the J end lost 3 bases, and 10 bases lay between the germline ends.

The chain is built from TRBV7-7 and TRBJ2-7; 8 nucleotides agree with TRBD2. V was clipped by 0 bases and J by 0 bases; unmatched bases: 4. The CDR3 covers 16 residues. The germline V gene encodes CDR1 SSHAT and CDR2 FNYEAQ (reference sequence). The CDR3 sequence is CASSLAKRGSSYEQYF. The CDR3 DNA sequence: TGTGCCAGCAGCTTAGCCAAGCGGGGGAGCTCCTACGAGCAGTACTTC.

The gene calls are TRBV11-2 and TRBJ1-4; a weak D match, TRBD1 (5 bases). Trimming removed 5 bases at V and 0 bases at J, with 13 bases between. There are 16 residues in the CDR3. The V gene's germline CDR1 is SGHAT and CDR2 FQNNGV. The CDR3 DNA follows: TGTGCCAGCAGCACTAGACAGCGTGCAACTAATGAAAAACTGTTTTTT. Its protein is CASSTRQRATNEKLFF.

The chain carries TRBV11-2 and TRBJ2-3; D unclear. Looked up from germline, CDR1 is SGHAT and CDR2 is FQNNGV. CDR3 size: 12 residues. Deletions cut 1 base from V and 5 bases from J, with 4 bases between. CDR3 sequence reads: CASSLGRDTQYF. CDR3 DNA: TGTGCCAGCAGCTTAGGCAGAGATACGCAGTATTTT.

This clone was detected only a few times. The chain combines TRBV7-3 with TRBJ1-1; D unresolved. The CDR3 extends over 13 amino acids. Germline V gives CDR1 SGHTA, CDR2 FQGTGA. Trimming cost V 5 bases and J 1 base, with 8 bases left between them. CDR3 loop: CASSRSWNTEAFF. Here the CDR3 DNA reads TGTGCCAGCAGCCGTAGTTGGAACACTGAAGCTTTCTTT.

This chain uses TRBV6-1 with TRBJ2-5, with D possibly TRBD2 on 5 matching bases. The CDR3 loop spans 12 amino acids. Per germline, CDR1 MNHNS and CDR2 SASEGT. Deletions cut 5 bases from V and 2 bases from J, with 6 bases between. CDR3 sequence reads: CASSLAQETQYF. DNA of the CDR3: TGTGCCAGCAGTCTAGCTCAAGAGACCCAGTACTTC.

V and J are TRBV7-2 and TRBJ2-7; D ambiguous. CDR3 size: 13 residues. Trimming removed 5 bases at V and 1 base at J, with 9 bases between. Germline CDR1 is SGHTA and CDR2 is FQGNSA. The CDR3 nucleotides are TGTGCCAGCAGCCAAGATTTGTCCTACGAGCAGTACTTC. Its translation is CASSQDLSYEQYF.

The chain combines TRBV5-1 with TRBJ1-1, with TRBD1 as a possible D gene (5 bases). This CDR3 has 16 residues. CDR1 and CDR2 from the germline V gene are SGHRS and YFSETQ. V lost 4 bases to trimming and J lost 3 bases, with 19 bases between them. CDR3: CASSKGTLGLDTEAFF. CDR3 bases: TGCGCCAGCAGCAAGGGGACCCTTGGATTGGACACTGAAGCTTTCTTT.

This clone was seen at least ten times. This sample includes further DNA sequences coding for the same CDR3. The rearrangement uses TRBV5-6 and TRBJ2-7; D may be TRBD1 (6 bases). The CDR3 is 14 residues long. V lost 0 bases to trimming and J lost 4 bases, with 11 bases between them. CDR1 is SGHDT, CDR2 YYEEEE, per germline. DNA for the CDR3: TGTGCCAGCAGCTTGGGGCAGGGGAGATACGAGCAGTACTTC. It yields the protein CASSLGQGRYEQYF.